These T cell receptor beta chains were read from a single sample in a study of cytomegalovirus exposure and HLA in healthy donors. This table comes from immunoSEQ multiplex PCR, and its TCRdb copy is limited to in-frame clones, with some not included. This sample carries 110,000 to 150,000 clones, roughly 80% of them seen once, and the ten largest clones take 3.5% to 5.5%. The sequenced sample was PBMCs. These receptors originate from a woman between 40 and 55 years old in good health and CMV-seropositive. Both conserved end residues are part of each CDR3. The order of the fields is V gene, clone size, J gene, D gene, CDR3 DNA, CDR3 protein. The D gene is left open where the match is weak. The size of a clone is reported for some rows only, either as once, few or many, or as a class for expanded clones.

v_gene: TRBV15
abundance: -
j_gene: TRBJ1-4
d_gene: -
CDR3nt: TGTGCCACCAGCAGAGATCCGGGGTTTAATGAAAAACTGTTTTTT
CDR3aa: CATSRDPGFNEKLFF

v_gene: TRBV4-1
abundance: -
j_gene: TRBJ2-7
d_gene: -
CDR3nt: TGCGCCAGCAGCCAAGCCTCAACGGGTTCTCTCTACGAGCAGTACTTC
CDR3aa: CASSQASTGSLYEQYF

v_gene: TRBV2
abundance: -
j_gene: TRBJ1-2
d_gene: -
CDR3nt: TGTGCCAGCAGTGAACTCGGGAAGTCTAACTATGGCTACACCTTC
CDR3aa: CASSELGKSNYGYTF

v_gene: TRBV10-3
abundance: -
j_gene: TRBJ2-3
d_gene: TRBD2
CDR3nt: TGTGCCATCAGTGAGTCTCGGGAGGGAGCAGATACGCAGTATTTT
CDR3aa: CAISESREGADTQYF

v_gene: TRBV7-2
abundance: -
j_gene: TRBJ2-7
d_gene: -
CDR3nt: TGTGCCAGCAGCTTAGAACAGGGACGATACGAGCAGTACTTC
CDR3aa: CASSLEQGRYEQYF

v_gene: TRBV19
abundance: -
j_gene: TRBJ1-5
d_gene: TRBD1
CDR3nt: TGTGCCAGCCAGCTTCAGGGACAGGGATACGGACAGCCCCAGCATTTT
CDR3aa: CASQLQGQGYGQPQHF

v_gene: TRBV5-1
abundance: few
j_gene: TRBJ1-1
d_gene: TRBD1
CDR3nt: TGCGCCAGCAGCTCGTCCGGGGACAGGGTGGCGAACACTGAAGCTTTCTTT
CDR3aa: CASSSSGDRVANTEAFF

v_gene: TRBV6-5
abundance: few
j_gene: TRBJ1-1
d_gene: -
CDR3nt: TGTGCCAGCAGTTTACGGGGGGCTGAAGCTTTCTTT
CDR3aa: CASSLRGAEAFF

v_gene: TRBV9
abundance: -
j_gene: TRBJ1-1
d_gene: -
CDR3nt: TGTGCCAGCAGCCTCGCGGGGCACACTGAAGCTTTCTTT
CDR3aa: CASSLAGHTEAFF

v_gene: TRBV19
abundance: -
j_gene: TRBJ1-5
d_gene: TRBD1
CDR3nt: TGTGCCAGTAGCCCTGGACAGGGAAAACAGCCCCAGCATTTT
CDR3aa: CASSPGQGKQPQHF

v_gene: TRBV2
abundance: once
j_gene: TRBJ2-1
d_gene: TRBD2
CDR3nt: TGTGCCAGCGACGGACTAGCGGGGACAAATGAGCAGTTCTTC
CDR3aa: CASDGLAGTNEQFF

v_gene: TRBV5-1
abundance: -
j_gene: TRBJ2-1
d_gene: -
CDR3nt: TGCGCCAGCAGTCCCCAACTAGTTTTTGAGGGTAATGAGCAGTTCTTC
CDR3aa: CASSPQLVFEGNEQFF

v_gene: TRBV28
abundance: -
j_gene: TRBJ2-7
d_gene: -
CDR3nt: TGTGCCAGCACTACGCGGCAGCACGAGCAGTACTTC
CDR3aa: CASTTRQHEQYF

v_gene: TRBV6-5
abundance: once
j_gene: TRBJ1-1
d_gene: -
CDR3nt: TGTGCCAGCAGTAGCAGGGGTACTGAAGCTTTCTTT
CDR3aa: CASSSRGTEAFF

v_gene: TRBV6-1
abundance: once
j_gene: TRBJ2-1
d_gene: TRBD2
CDR3nt: TGTGCCAGCAGTGGACTAGCGGGAGTGTTGGGGTATGAGCAGTTCTTC
CDR3aa: CASSGLAGVLGYEQFF

v_gene: TRBV11-2
abundance: -
j_gene: TRBJ1-5
d_gene: -
CDR3nt: TGTGCCAGCAGCTTAGAACTATCGGGGAATCAGCCCCAGCATTTT
CDR3aa: CASSLELSGNQPQHF

v_gene: TRBV11-2
abundance: -
j_gene: TRBJ2-2
d_gene: TRBD2
CDR3nt: TGTGCCAGCAGCTTCCTAGCGGGACTTAACACCGGGGAGCTGTTTTTT
CDR3aa: CASSFLAGLNTGELFF

v_gene: TRBV19
abundance: -
j_gene: TRBJ1-5
d_gene: TRBD1
CDR3nt: TGTGCCAGTAGTACGGGACAGGGCAATCAGCCCCAGCATTTT
CDR3aa: CASSTGQGNQPQHF

v_gene: TRBV6-5
abundance: -
j_gene: TRBJ2-2
d_gene: TRBD1
CDR3nt: TGTGCCAGCAGTTATCGCAGGGGGTACACCGGGGAGCTGTTTTTT
CDR3aa: CASSYRRGYTGELFF

v_gene: TRBV7-9
abundance: -
j_gene: TRBJ2-7
d_gene: -
CDR3nt: TGTGCCAGCAGCTCACTAGTTCGGTCCTACGAGCAGTACTTC
CDR3aa: CASSSLVRSYEQYF

v_gene: TRBV29-1
abundance: -
j_gene: TRBJ2-7
d_gene: -
CDR3nt: TGCAGCGTTTTATGGGGAGGAGAGCAGTACTTC
CDR3aa: CSVLWGGEQYF

v_gene: TRBV27
abundance: -
j_gene: TRBJ2-7
d_gene: -
CDR3nt: TGTGCCAGCAGCTCCCACGGGGGGCTTCCCTACGAGCAGTACTTC
CDR3aa: CASSSHGGLPYEQYF

v_gene: TRBV9
abundance: -
j_gene: TRBJ2-1
d_gene: TRBD1
CDR3nt: TGTGCCAGCAGCCCCCGGACAGGTGGGTTGGACCCTCGGTTCTTC
CDR3aa: CASSPRTGGLDPRFF

v_gene: TRBV5-1
abundance: once
j_gene: TRBJ2-5
d_gene: TRBD2
CDR3nt: TGCGCCAGCAGCCCCCTAGCGGTTCAAGAGACCCAGTACTTC
CDR3aa: CASSPLAVQETQYF

v_gene: TRBV27
abundance: -
j_gene: TRBJ1-5
d_gene: -
CDR3nt: TGTGCCAGCAGTTTACCCGACAGGCTCGCCCTATATAGCAATCAGCCCCAGCATTTT
CDR3aa: CASSLPDRLALYSNQPQHF

v_gene: TRBV6-6
abundance: once
j_gene: TRBJ1-6
d_gene: TRBD1
CDR3nt: TGTGCCAGCAGTGGGAACAGGGGTTATAATTCACCCCTCCACTTT
CDR3aa: CASSGNRGYNSPLHF

v_gene: TRBV11-2
abundance: -
j_gene: TRBJ1-1
d_gene: TRBD1
CDR3nt: TGTGCCAGCAGCTCAGCACTGGACAGGGGAGGAGGAACTGAAGCTTTCTTT
CDR3aa: CASSSALDRGGGTEAFF

v_gene: TRBV27
abundance: -
j_gene: TRBJ2-3
d_gene: -
CDR3nt: TGTGCCAGCAGTACTCCCGGGAATACGCAGTATTTT
CDR3aa: CASSTPGNTQYF

v_gene: TRBV7-8
abundance: -
j_gene: TRBJ1-1
d_gene: -
CDR3nt: TGTGCCAGCAGCCTGGACACCTTCAACACTGAAGCTTTCTTT
CDR3aa: CASSLDTFNTEAFF

v_gene: TRBV2
abundance: -
j_gene: TRBJ2-7
d_gene: TRBD2
CDR3nt: TGTGCCAGCAGTGTCCTAGCGGGTAAAGACGAGCAGTACTTC
CDR3aa: CASSVLAGKDEQYF

v_gene: TRBV30
abundance: -
j_gene: TRBJ1-3
d_gene: -
CDR3nt: TGTGCCTGGAGTGTATGGAGAGTCAGTGGAGACTCTGGAAACACCATATATTTT
CDR3aa: CAWSVWRVSGDSGNTIYF

v_gene: TRBV7-9
abundance: -
j_gene: TRBJ2-3
d_gene: -
CDR3nt: TGTGCCAGCAGCTTGGTGACTAGCACAGATACGCAGTATTTT
CDR3aa: CASSLVTSTDTQYF

v_gene: TRBV6-1
abundance: -
j_gene: TRBJ2-1
d_gene: -
CDR3nt: TGTGCCAGCACCCGCCGTTCCGGGGGAAGCTCTGAGCAGTTCTTC
CDR3aa: CASTRRSGGSSEQFF

v_gene: TRBV9
abundance: -
j_gene: TRBJ2-5
d_gene: -
CDR3nt: TGTGCCAGCAGCGTATCCGGGGAAGAGACCCAGTACTTC
CDR3aa: CASSVSGEETQYF

v_gene: TRBV5-1
abundance: -
j_gene: TRBJ2-7
d_gene: TRBD1
CDR3nt: TGCGCCAGCAGCCCTGGACAGGGAGCATACGAGCAGTACTTC
CDR3aa: CASSPGQGAYEQYF

v_gene: TRBV5-6
abundance: -
j_gene: TRBJ2-4
d_gene: -
CDR3nt: TGTGCCAGCAGCTTGAGGACTGGGACCAAAAACATTCAGTACTTC
CDR3aa: CASSLRTGTKNIQYF

v_gene: TRBV19
abundance: -
j_gene: TRBJ1-2
d_gene: TRBD1
CDR3nt: TGTGCCAGCCGGAGAGCCGGGACAGATAACTATGGCTACACCTTC
CDR3aa: CASRRAGTDNYGYTF

v_gene: TRBV6-1
abundance: -
j_gene: TRBJ1-2
d_gene: -
CDR3nt: TGTGCCACCCTGGGCGCGGGAAACTATGGCTACACCTTC
CDR3aa: CATLGAGNYGYTF

v_gene: TRBV7-9
abundance: -
j_gene: TRBJ2-3
d_gene: -
CDR3nt: TGTGCCAGCAGCTTATCAGGGCTCCCCACAGATACGCAGTATTTT
CDR3aa: CASSLSGLPTDTQYF

v_gene: TRBV29-1
abundance: few
j_gene: TRBJ1-1
d_gene: -
CDR3nt: TGCAGCGTTGAGTACAGTAACACTGAAGCTTTCTTT
CDR3aa: CSVEYSNTEAFF

v_gene: TRBV9
abundance: -
j_gene: TRBJ2-5
d_gene: TRBD2
CDR3nt: TGTGCCAGCAGCGTAGGGGCCGGGGGGGCGGAGACCCAGTACTTC
CDR3aa: CASSVGAGGAETQYF

v_gene: TRBV2
abundance: -
j_gene: TRBJ1-3
d_gene: TRBD1
CDR3nt: TGTGCCAGCAGGGGGGACAGGGGAGTAGGTGGAAACACCATATATTTT
CDR3aa: CASRGDRGVGGNTIYF

v_gene: TRBV5-6
abundance: -
j_gene: TRBJ2-1
d_gene: -
CDR3nt: TGTGCCAGCAGCTTGTTAGGCATGCGGTCCTACAATGAGCAGTTCTTC
CDR3aa: CASSLLGMRSYNEQFF

v_gene: TRBV28
abundance: -
j_gene: TRBJ2-3
d_gene: TRBD1
CDR3nt: TGTGCCAGCAGGCCCGGGACAGGGTTAACAGATACGCAGTATTTT
CDR3aa: CASRPGTGLTDTQYF

v_gene: TRBV2
abundance: -
j_gene: TRBJ2-2
d_gene: -
CDR3nt: TGTGCCAGCAGTGGGCCGATACCCACTAGATCCACCGGGGAGCTGTTTTTT
CDR3aa: CASSGPIPTRSTGELFF

v_gene: TRBV25-1
abundance: few
j_gene: TRBJ1-6
d_gene: -
CDR3nt: TGTGCCAGTACCCCCAGCTCCTATAATTCACCCCTCCACTTT
CDR3aa: CASTPSSYNSPLHF

v_gene: TRBV27
abundance: -
j_gene: TRBJ1-3
d_gene: -
CDR3nt: TGTGCCAGCAAGGAGGTGGGGTACGGAAACACCATATATTTT
CDR3aa: CASKEVGYGNTIYF

v_gene: TRBV28
abundance: -
j_gene: TRBJ2-5
d_gene: -
CDR3nt: TGTGCCAGCAGACCACCCAGCCTGAGTCAGGGAGGTAAAGAGACCCAGTACTTC
CDR3aa: CASRPPSLSQGGKETQYF

v_gene: TRBV7-3
abundance: -
j_gene: TRBJ2-7
d_gene: TRBD1
CDR3nt: TGTGCCAGCAGCCCGACAGGGGGATATTACGAGCAGTACTTC
CDR3aa: CASSPTGGYYEQYF

v_gene: TRBV28
abundance: few
j_gene: TRBJ1-1
d_gene: -
CDR3nt: TGTGCCAGCAGTCTAGGACAGTTTATGAACACTGAAGCTTTCTTT
CDR3aa: CASSLGQFMNTEAFF

v_gene: TRBV6-4
abundance: once
j_gene: TRBJ1-4
d_gene: TRBD1
CDR3nt: TGTGCCAGCAGTCAAGTGACAGGGTTGGGTGAAAAACTGTTTTTT
CDR3aa: CASSQVTGLGEKLFF

v_gene: TRBV6-1
abundance: -
j_gene: TRBJ1-4
d_gene: TRBD1
CDR3nt: TGTGCCAGCAGCCGGGACAGGGACGAAAAACTGTTTTTT
CDR3aa: CASSRDRDEKLFF

v_gene: TRBV7-2
abundance: -
j_gene: TRBJ1-5
d_gene: -
CDR3nt: TGTGCCAGCAGCTTGCTACAGCACAATCAGCCCCAGCATTTT
CDR3aa: CASSLLQHNQPQHF

v_gene: TRBV11-2
abundance: -
j_gene: TRBJ2-3
d_gene: TRBD2
CDR3nt: TGTGCCAGCAAAAGAGCGGGGGGGTTGAGAGATACGCAGTATTTT
CDR3aa: CASKRAGGLRDTQYF

v_gene: TRBV28
abundance: few
j_gene: TRBJ2-2
d_gene: TRBD1
CDR3nt: TGTGCCAGCACCCCGGGACAGGGGTCCGGGGAGCTGTTTTTT
CDR3aa: CASTPGQGSGELFF

v_gene: TRBV7-2
abundance: -
j_gene: TRBJ2-3
d_gene: TRBD2
CDR3nt: TGTGCCAGCAGCGGACTAGCGGGGGTGGCGGGCACAGATACGCAGTATTTT
CDR3aa: CASSGLAGVAGTDTQYF

v_gene: TRBV6-1
abundance: once
j_gene: TRBJ1-4
d_gene: -
CDR3nt: TGTGCCAGCAGTACCCGGGGGGGCGCGGAAAAACTGTTTTTT
CDR3aa: CASSTRGGAEKLFF

v_gene: TRBV2
abundance: -
j_gene: TRBJ2-7
d_gene: -
CDR3nt: TGTGCCAGCACTAGAGAGTACGAGCAGTACTTC
CDR3aa: CASTREYEQYF

v_gene: TRBV7-3
abundance: -
j_gene: TRBJ2-7
d_gene: -
CDR3nt: TGTGCCAGCAGCCCTCTTGGCGGGAACTTTGACGAGCAGTACTTC
CDR3aa: CASSPLGGNFDEQYF